What follows describes a single T cell receptor (beta chain). This entry is derived from a study of blood T cell repertoires in COVID-19. The CDR3 is 13 amino acids. Germline values: CDR1 MDHEN, CDR2 SYDVKM. V lost 8 bases and J lost 6; bases outside the gene matches: 5. Data came from immunoSEQ multiplex PCR; TCRdb stores just in-frame clones and leaves some out. The table lists roughly 140,000 clones, about 86% of them singletons. This TCR derives from a human donor in a cohort sampled during active COVID-19. The sequenced material came from peripheral blood. The J gene is TRBJ2-7, the V gene TRBV28; TRBD1 agrees at 12 bases. The CDR3 DNA reads as TGTGCCAGCCACCGGGACAGGGGGCGCGAGCAGTACTTC. This translates into CASHRDRGREQYF. The whole variable domain, filled in from reference TRBV28 and TRBJ2-7, reads DVKVTQSSRYLVKRTGEKVFLECVQDMDHENMFWYRQDPGLGLRLIYFSYDVKMKEKGDIPEGYSVSREKKERFSLILESASTNQTSMYLCASHRDRGREQYFGPGTRLTVT.